This T cell receptor (beta chain) derives from a study of vaccination effects on CD4 cells after COVID-19. On the study more broadly: Sample donation by two convalescent patients took place 16 days and one week before vaccination.

The repertoire was sequenced with immunoSEQ multiplex PCR; TCRdb's copy has only in-frame clones and lacks some. This sample has 20,000 to 30,000 clones, with approximately 80% found just once. The CDR3 extends over 14 amino acids. Germline V gene sequence: CDR1 LNHDA, CDR2 SQIVND (reference sequence). V was clipped by 5 bases and J by 1 base; unmatched bases: 2. Sequencing followed a ViraFEST assay step that expanded antigen-specific CD4+ T cells with viral peptide pools. CD4+ T cell isolation took place after 10 days of culture. PCR showed that the person got SARS-CoV-2 infection at some point between March and December 2020. Fresh IL-2-containing medium replaced half the medium on days 3 and 7. Turning to this clone: Its antigen is undetermined.

Study conclusions and caveats: Few convalescent patients were studied, and early post-infection samples were lacking.

The receptor's source is a human donor who had a prior SARS-CoV-2 infection. Material: CD4+ T cells from PBMCs cultured with HCoV-NL63 spike peptides, obtained before COVID-19 vaccination. The chain couples TRBV19 to TRBJ2-7, with 10 bases fitting TRBD2. The DNA of the CDR3 is TGTGCCAGTAGTCTAGCGGGGGCGTCCTACGAGCAGTACTTC. Its translation: CASSLAGASYEQYF.